This entry features one TCR beta chain sequence. No cognate antigen has been identified for it. No quality values exist for individual bases; no much larger clone is one base distant. These data originate in a study of vaccination effects on CD4 cells after COVID-19 (dated by TCRdb to between 2021 and 2024). Study-wide context: Across the study, the median time from the second dose to post-vaccine sampling was 72 days (range 14 to 241). The study compared SARS-CoV-2 spike-specific CD4+ TCR repertoires before and after mRNA vaccination in COVID-19 convalescent patients and infection-naive vaccine recipients. A total of over nine COVID-19 convalescent patients and a handful of SARS-CoV-2-naive healthy vaccine recipients were included in the full study. Cultures from other donors in the study were sequenced using the Oncomine TCR Beta short-read assay on an Illumina iSeq 100.

The method was the immunoSEQ multiplex PCR assay. TCR beta CDR3 sequencing was performed on DNA from the cultured, isolated CD4+ T cells. In the paper's pipeline: Non-productive TCR sequences were discarded, and reads were trimmed to the CDR3 region, with only CDR3s of 7 or more amino acids retained. Antigen-specific clonotypes were identified using the MANAFEST web app by comparison of expansion in peptide wells against reference cultures. To be called positive, a clone needed expansion at FDR<0.05 compared with the reference and with all other wells, an odds ratio greater than 5, and a frequency greater than 0.1% in two replicate wells. Clonotypes significantly expanded in SARS-CoV-2 spike wells and in at least one common cold coronavirus spike condition were defined as cross-reactive. Levenshtein distance calculated with the stringdist R package was used to assess CDR3 similarity, and unrooted trees were constructed with ape in R 3.6.1. TCRdb took over this immuneACCESS table, retaining in-frame rearrangements with V and J assigned. Such tables are incomplete; in checked studies, under half of the missing clones stem from an unresolved V gene, and the remainder is unexplained. The DNA was the basis for D and trimming; V, J and clone size are from that table. In all, the sample holds approximately 70,000 clones, and about 86% of those were seen once. 1.2% of the sample rests with the top ten.

In the ViraFEST assay, PBMC were stimulated with viral peptide pools, and TCR sequencing was then used to find antigen-specific CD4+ T cell clonotypes based on their expansion. After around 10 days of culture, CD4+ T cells were isolated with the EasySep CD4+ T cell isolation kit. Each participant got two doses of an mRNA SARS-CoV-2 vaccine, either BNT162b2 or mRNA-1273. Negative nucleocapsid antibody results before and after vaccination confirmed that the healthy vaccine recipients had no prior SARS-CoV-2 infection. Over 1.5 million PBMC per well were cultured with around 10 ug/ml peptides in IMDM containing around 5.3% human AB serum, 8.5 to 10 IU/ml IL-2 and gentamicin. Half of the culture medium was replaced with fresh IL-2-containing medium on days 3 and 7. Unless noted otherwise, every peptide stimulation condition was cultured in triplicate wells. Using Ficoll-Paque Plus gradient centrifugation, PBMC were separated from whole blood and then either used fresh or cryopreserved at -140C. The overlapping peptide pools covered the spike proteins of SARS-CoV-2 and of the common cold coronaviruses HCoV-NL63, HCoV-OC43 and HCoV-229E. Genomic DNA was extracted from cultured CD4+ T cells with the QIAamp micro DNA kit.

General conclusions and limits of the study: Limitations of the study were the small number of convalescent patients and the absence of early post-infection timepoints. In healthy vaccine recipients, vaccine-induced clones were almost all SARS-CoV-2 mono-reactive, with only 1 of 255 being cross-reactive with common cold coronaviruses. Clones induced by infection and clones induced by vaccination both contracted markedly at late timepoints after vaccination, which fits with T cell responses waning over time.

The cysteine opens and the phenylalanine closes a CDR3 of 14 amino acids. This entry keeps only the CDR3 DNA: 42 bases, framed from base 1. V is cut by 5 bases and J by 5 bases, and the space between the germline ends is 15 bases. The germline V gene provides CDR1 SGHNT and CDR2 YENEEA. Sequencing used CD4+ T cells from PBMCs cultured with HCoV-229E spike peptides, obtained after COVID-19 vaccination. What this sample's cell subset or site label stands for: HCoV-229E spike overlapping peptide pool stimulation. The sequence links TRBV11-3 to TRBJ2-5; the D gene may be TRBD1 or TRBD2, since each aligns over 5 bases. The TCR was taken from a human donor who received a COVID-19 vaccine. The DNA sequence follows: TGTGCCAGCAGCCCCGGTGGTTGGGGGGAGACCCAGTACTTC. Translated, this is CASSPGGWGETQYF.